Listed below are T cell receptor beta chains from one sample, sequenced in a study of T cell responses to AZD1222 COVID-19 vaccine. The data were produced by immunoSEQ multiplex PCR, yet TCRdb's version contains in-frame clones alone and is incomplete. The data show about 130,000 clones, around 87% seen once. The source was peripheral blood, collected on day 0 of AZD1222 vaccination. The receptors originated from an adult in good health. The CDR3 runs from the conserved cysteine through the conserved F or W. D genes are given only for firm matches. Clone size is given for some rows only: seen once, a few or many times, or a class if the clone is expanded.

J: TRBJ2-1; size: .; D: .; V: TRBV27; DNA: TGTGCCAGCAGTGCGACGGGACTCAGCTCCTACAATGAGCAGTTCTTC; CDR3: CASSATGLSSYNEQFF
J: TRBJ2-7; size: .; D: .; V: TRBV2; DNA: TGTGCCAGCAGTGACCAGGGGCAGGGCTACGAGCAGTACTTC; CDR3: CASSDQGQGYEQYF
J: TRBJ2-1; size: .; D: TRBD2; V: TRBV19; DNA: TGTGCCAGTAGTATGTCGGGGGGGCAGTTCTTC; CDR3: CASSMSGGQFF
J: TRBJ1-6; size: .; D: .; V: TRBV27; DNA: TGTGCCAGCAGTGCGTCAGTAACAGGGAGGTCACCCCTCCACTTT; CDR3: CASSASVTGRSPLHF
J: TRBJ2-2; size: .; D: TRBD2; V: TRBV5-1; DNA: TGCGCCAGCAGCTCCACCCGGGGACTAGCTTGGCCTGGGGGGCTGTTTTTT; CDR3: CASSSTRGLAWPGGLFF
J: TRBJ2-7; size: .; D: .; V: TRBV19; DNA: TGTGCCAGTAGTATAGATGGGCTTGGGACTCCGGACGTCGAGCAGTACTTC; CDR3: CASSIDGLGTPDVEQYF
J: TRBJ2-7; size: .; D: .; V: TRBV5-4; DNA: TGTGCCAGCAGCCCCGCCCCGGGATACGAGCAGTACTTC; CDR3: CASSPAPGYEQYF
J: TRBJ1-5; size: .; D: .; V: TRBV2; DNA: TGTGCCAGCGAATTGGGGAGAGATCAGCCCCAGCATTTT; CDR3: CASELGRDQPQHF
J: TRBJ2-1; size: few; D: .; V: TRBV7-9; DNA: TGTGCCAGCAGCTCCCGGAGCGGTGAGCAGTTCTTC; CDR3: CASSSRSGEQFF
J: TRBJ2-7; size: few; D: .; V: TRBV28; DNA: TGTGCCAGCAATAGATCAGGGAGAGGGGCCTACGAGCAGTACTTC; CDR3: CASNRSGRGAYEQYF
J: TRBJ2-2; size: .; D: TRBD2; V: TRBV7-8; DNA: TGTGCCAGCAGCTCCAGGACTAGCGGGGGAGAAAACACCGGGGAGCTGTTTTTT; CDR3: CASSSRTSGGENTGELFF
J: TRBJ2-3; size: .; D: TRBD2; V: TRBV7-2; DNA: TGTGCCAGCAGCAAAGGGACTAGCGGGGTAACAGATACGCAGTATTTT; CDR3: CASSKGTSGVTDTQYF
J: TRBJ2-6; size: .; D: .; V: TRBV19; DNA: TGTGCCAGTAGTATCGGACAGAAGAACGTCCTGACTTTC; CDR3: CASSIGQKNVLTF
J: TRBJ2-1; size: .; D: TRBD2; V: TRBV19; DNA: TGTGCCAGTACCCGACTAGCGGGAGATGATGAGCAGTTCTTC; CDR3: CASTRLAGDDEQFF
J: TRBJ2-2; size: .; D: TRBD1; V: TRBV2; DNA: TGTGCCAGCAGATCAGGGGGTCACGGGGAGCTGTTTTTT; CDR3: CASRSGGHGELFF
J: TRBJ2-7; size: .; D: TRBD2; V: TRBV27; DNA: TGTGCCAGCAGTTTCCGGGGGGCCTACGAGCAGTACTTC; CDR3: CASSFRGAYEQYF
J: TRBJ2-7; size: .; D: TRBD2; V: TRBV13; DNA: TGTGCCAGCAGCTTAAACGCGGGACTAGCGGGAGGAGAGCAGTACTTC; CDR3: CASSLNAGLAGGEQYF
J: TRBJ1-6; size: .; D: .; V: TRBV5-1; DNA: TGCGCCAGCAGCTTGGACCCCTCGGGTTCACCCCTCCACTTT; CDR3: CASSLDPSGSPLHF
J: TRBJ1-1; size: few; D: .; V: TRBV7-9; DNA: TGTGCCAGCAGCTTAGTTATGGGTAGGGACACTGAAGCTTTCTTT; CDR3: CASSLVMGRDTEAFF
J: TRBJ1-5; size: .; D: .; V: TRBV19; DNA: TGTGCCAGTACAGATGGTAGTAGGGGCTCTACGGGCAATCAGCCCCAGCATTTT; CDR3: CASTDGSRGSTGNQPQHF
J: TRBJ2-1; size: .; D: TRBD2; V: TRBV18; DNA: TGTGCCAGCTCACCACCGGGACTAGCGGGGTTTTATGAGCAGTTCTTC; CDR3: CASSPPGLAGFYEQFF
J: TRBJ2-1; size: .; D: TRBD2; V: TRBV28; DNA: TGTGCCAGCAGGTCTAGCGGTTACAATGAGCAGTTCTTC; CDR3: CASRSSGYNEQFF
J: TRBJ2-2; size: .; D: .; V: TRBV19; DNA: TGTGCCAGCCCCTCGTGGGCCGGGGAGCTGTTTTTT; CDR3: CASPSWAGELFF
J: TRBJ1-2; size: once; D: .; V: TRBV6-5; DNA: TGTGCCAGCAGTTACTACGTGGGGGGCTACACCTTC; CDR3: CASSYYVGGYTF
J: TRBJ2-3; size: .; D: .; V: TRBV5-1; DNA: TGCGCCAGCAGCTTGGCCAACGGGAGAGATACGCAGTATTTT; CDR3: CASSLANGRDTQYF
J: TRBJ2-7; size: .; D: .; V: TRBV27; DNA: TGTGCCAGCAGTCTATGGTGGGCGCAGGGGTCCTACGAGCAGTACTTC; CDR3: CASSLWWAQGSYEQYF
J: TRBJ1-1; size: .; D: .; V: TRBV11-2; DNA: TGTGCCAGCAGCTTAGGGGTGAACACTGAAGCTTTCTTT; CDR3: CASSLGVNTEAFF
J: TRBJ2-5; size: .; D: TRBD2; V: TRBV6-1; DNA: TGTGCCAGCAGTGAGCCGGGGGAGGGGGAGACCCAGTACTTC; CDR3: CASSEPGEGETQYF
J: TRBJ2-1; size: .; D: .; V: TRBV21-1; DNA: TGTGCCAGCAGCAAAGGTCAGCGGGAATGGGAGCAGTTCTTC; CDR3: CASSKGQREWEQFF
J: TRBJ1-2; size: .; D: TRBD1; V: TRBV27; DNA: TGTGCCAGCAGTTTATCGTCAGGGGGAGAACTCTATGGCTACACCTTC; CDR3: CASSLSSGGELYGYTF
J: TRBJ2-2; size: .; D: TRBD1; V: TRBV3-1/TRBV3-2; DNA: TGTGCCAGCAGCTACCGGACAGGGGGCACCGGGGAGCTGTTTTTT; CDR3: CASSYRTGGTGELFF
J: TRBJ2-7; size: .; D: TRBD2; V: TRBV4-3; DNA: TGCGCCAGCAGCCGAAATAGCGGGGAGAATTACGAGCAGTACTTC; CDR3: CASSRNSGENYEQYF
J: TRBJ1-5; size: .; D: .; V: TRBV12-2; DNA: TGTGCAAGTCGGGACATTAGCAATCAGCCCCAGCATTTT; CDR3: CASRDISNQPQHF
J: TRBJ2-2; size: .; D: TRBD2; V: TRBV5-1; DNA: TGCGCCAGCAGTGTTGAAGCGGGGGTTTATACCGGGGAGCTGTTTTTT; CDR3: CASSVEAGVYTGELFF
J: TRBJ2-2; size: once; D: TRBD1; V: TRBV3-1/TRBV3-2; DNA: TGTGCCAGCAGCCATTGGACAGGGTCTATCACCGGGGAGCTGTTTTTT; CDR3: CASSHWTGSITGELFF
J: TRBJ2-2; size: .; D: TRBD2; V: TRBV29-1; DNA: TGCAGCGTCCAAGGACTAGTGTTAGGGGCCGGGGAGCTGTTTTTT; CDR3: CSVQGLVLGAGELFF
J: TRBJ2-3; size: .; D: TRBD2; V: TRBV10-3; DNA: TGTGCCATCAAGGCGGGGGGGGATGCGGATACGCAGTATTTT; CDR3: CAIKAGGDADTQYF
J: TRBJ2-2; size: .; D: .; V: TRBV5-1; DNA: TGCGCCAGCAGACCGAGGGGGTCGGACACCGGGGAGCTGTTTTTT; CDR3: CASRPRGSDTGELFF
J: TRBJ1-1; size: .; D: .; V: TRBV29-1; DNA: TGCAGCTGGATCGGCAACACTGAAGCTTTCTTT; CDR3: CSWIGNTEAFF
J: TRBJ2-7; size: once; D: .; V: TRBV4-3; DNA: TGCGCCAGCAGCCCGCCAGGGAGACCCTACGAGCAGTACTTC; CDR3: CASSPPGRPYEQYF
J: TRBJ1-2; size: .; D: TRBD1; V: TRBV9; DNA: TGTGCCAGCAGCGACCGACAGGGGGTGAACTATGGCTACACCTTC; CDR3: CASSDRQGVNYGYTF
J: TRBJ2-1; size: few; D: .; V: TRBV30; DNA: TGTGCCTGGAGTGTAGACCCCCTTGGAATGAATGAGCAGTTCTTC; CDR3: CAWSVDPLGMNEQFF
J: TRBJ1-4; size: .; D: .; V: TRBV6-5; DNA: TGTGCCAGCAGTTACTCGGCAGCCATAGACTATGAAAAACTGTTTTTT; CDR3: CASSYSAAIDYEKLFF
J: TRBJ2-7; size: .; D: .; V: TRBV11-3; DNA: TGTGCCAGCAGCTTAGCCCACGGAACCTACGAGCAGTACTTC; CDR3: CASSLAHGTYEQYF
J: TRBJ2-3; size: once; D: TRBD1; V: TRBV5-4; DNA: TGTGCCAGCAGCTGGGCTGGACAGGGCTCAGATACGCAGTATTTT; CDR3: CASSWAGQGSDTQYF
J: TRBJ2-6; size: .; D: TRBD1; V: TRBV5-6; DNA: TGTGCCAGCAGCTTACAGGGGGATGGGGCCAACGTCCTGACTTTC; CDR3: CASSLQGDGANVLTF
J: TRBJ1-1; size: once; D: TRBD1; V: TRBV3-1/TRBV3-2; DNA: TGTGCCAGCAGCCACGGGACAGGGAACACTGAAGCTTTCTTT; CDR3: CASSHGTGNTEAFF
J: TRBJ1-2; size: .; D: .; V: TRBV7-9; DNA: TGTGCCAGCAGCTTCTCGGAGAACTATGGCTACACCTTC; CDR3: CASSFSENYGYTF
J: TRBJ2-2; size: .; D: TRBD1; V: TRBV2; DNA: TGTGCCAGCGCCCTACAGGGGGCGTCGGCCGGGGAGCTGTTTTTT; CDR3: CASALQGASAGELFF
J: TRBJ2-7; size: .; D: TRBD1; V: TRBV10-3; DNA: TGTGCCATCAGTGAGGGGACAGGGGCCTCCTACGAGCAGTACTTC; CDR3: CAISEGTGASYEQYF
J: TRBJ1-2; size: .; D: .; V: TRBV5-4; DNA: TGTGCCAGCAGCTTGGGGGGCGGGTACTATGGCTACACCTTC; CDR3: CASSLGGGYYGYTF
J: TRBJ1-5; size: .; D: .; V: TRBV28; DNA: TGTGCCAGCAGTTTACTTGGTGAGGCAGGGAATCAGCCCCAGCATTTT; CDR3: CASSLLGEAGNQPQHF
J: TRBJ1-5; size: .; D: .; V: TRBV5-6; DNA: TGTGCCAGCAGCTTCGGCCTAAATCAGCCCCAGCATTTT; CDR3: CASSFGLNQPQHF
J: TRBJ2-1; size: .; D: .; V: TRBV29-1; DNA: TGCAGCGTTGAACACACCGGGACACCTACCAATGAGCAGTTCTTC; CDR3: CSVEHTGTPTNEQFF